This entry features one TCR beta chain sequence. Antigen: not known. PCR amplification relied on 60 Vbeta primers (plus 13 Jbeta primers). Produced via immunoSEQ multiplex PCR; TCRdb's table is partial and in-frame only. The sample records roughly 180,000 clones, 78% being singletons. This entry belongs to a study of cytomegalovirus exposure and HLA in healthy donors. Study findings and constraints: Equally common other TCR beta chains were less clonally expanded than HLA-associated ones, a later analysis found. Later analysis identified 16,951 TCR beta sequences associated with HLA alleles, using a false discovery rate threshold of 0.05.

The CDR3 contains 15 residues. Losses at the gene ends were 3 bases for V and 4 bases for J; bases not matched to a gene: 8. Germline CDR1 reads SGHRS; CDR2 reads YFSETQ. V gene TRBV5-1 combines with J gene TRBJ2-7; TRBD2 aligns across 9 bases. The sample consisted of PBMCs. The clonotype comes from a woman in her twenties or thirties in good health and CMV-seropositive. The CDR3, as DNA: TGCGCCAGCAGCTCAAATAGCGGGAGATCGTACGAGCAGTACTTC. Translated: CASSSNSGRSYEQYF.